This TCR beta chain emerged from a study of T cell responses to AZD1222 COVID-19 vaccine. General observations from the study: Sampling captured repertoires only after the peak T cell response. Elevations in Spike-specific TCR breadth and depth followed administration of two AZD1222 doses. Among those given AZD1222, only five or six were seropositive at baseline. With dominance at 160-218 and 743-854, vaccine-associated CD4 TCRs spanned spike.

This table comes from immunoSEQ multiplex PCR, and its TCRdb copy is limited to in-frame clones, with some not included. The repertoire includes under 140,000 clones, just under 95% of them detected once, and over 6% sits in the top ten. As concerns this clone: Its antigen is still unknown.

CDR1 is GTSNPN, CDR2 SVGIG, per germline (reference sequence). Trimming took 2 bases from V and 3 from J, leaving 11 bases between them. The length of the CDR3 is 14 residues. This receptor was taken from an adult in good health. The V and J genes are TRBV30 and TRBJ1-3; D call uncertain. Sequenced material: peripheral blood, taken on day 0 of AZD1222 vaccination. CDR3 bases: TGTGCCTGGAGTTCCGGACTGGGTGGAAACACCATATATTTT. Translating gives CAWSSGLGGNTIYF.